Below, 22 T cell receptor beta chains from the same sample are listed, as sequenced in a study of T cells expressing NK-cell markers. Following a re-call of the 5' RACE reads, TCRdb has one entry per CDR3 protein and lacks DNA. The sample spans 500,000 or so distinct CDR3 sequences; the ten largest clones claim less than 4.5%. Sequenced input: blood T cells: a sorted CD56 or NKG2C T cell subset, CD4+ or CD8+ T cells, or bulk PBMC T cells (not recorded which). These receptors came from a man aged 18-30 years in good health.

This sequence joins TRBV2 and TRBJ2-2; TCRdb proposes TRBD1, but this gene call is untestable without DNA. The CDR3 is 15 residues long. The V gene's germline CDR1 is SNHLY and CDR2 FYNNEI. The chain's CDR3 is CACVLDRTNTGELFF.

This chain joins TRBV5-1 and TRBJ2-7; TCRdb calls TRBD1, which cannot be checked without DNA. This CDR3 is 13 amino acids long. Germline values: CDR1 SGHRS, CDR2 YFSETQ. CDR3 protein: CASSLRGQDEQYF.

The V gene is TRBV20-1, the J gene TRBJ2-7; the TRBD1 assignment by TCRdb is unverifiable without DNA. CDR1 is DFQATT and CDR2 is SNEGSKA in the germline V gene (reference sequence). This CDR3 contains 14 residues. CDR3 sequence reads: CSASFPGTGYEQYF.

The gene calls are TRBV4-2 and TRBJ1-3; TCRdb names TRBD1, which stays unverified in the absence of DNA. This CDR3 has 15 amino acids. CDR1 LGHNA and CDR2 YNFKEQ come from the germline V gene. The CDR3 here is CASSQDRGTGNTIYF.

The genes are TRBV29-1 and TRBJ2-1. Germline lookup yields CDR1 SQVTM and CDR2 ANQGSEA. The CDR3 loop spans 14 amino acids. The CDR3 here is CSVSQPISYNEQFF.

The rearrangement joins TRBV7-8 to TRBJ2-4. CDR3 size: 16 residues. The germline V gene has CDR1 SGHVS and CDR2 FQNEAQ. The CDR3 loop is CASSSGWREAKNIQYF.

This chain's CDR3 is CSATGSTSGRRDTQYF. This sequence joins TRBV20-1 and TRBJ2-3; no DNA is available, so the TRBD2 call from TCRdb remains unchecked. CDR3 length: 16 amino acids. Per the germline V gene, CDR1 is DFQATT and CDR2 is SNEGSKA (reference sequence).

The chain recombines TRBV6-5 with TRBJ2-3; absent DNA, TCRdb's TRBD2 call cannot be checked. The germline CDR1 and CDR2 sequences are MNHEY and SVGAGI. The CDR3 spans 13 residues. The CDR3 sequence: CASSYPDTRAQYF.

The rearrangement links TRBV5-1 to TRBJ2-3; TCRdb's D call of TRBD1 is untestable without DNA. The CDR3 totals 14 residues. Germline V gene sequence: CDR1 SGHRS, CDR2 YFSETQ. CDR3 sequence reads: CASSPEGRTDTQYF.

The chain has TRBV5-6 and TRBJ2-1. The CDR3 extends over 15 amino acids. Per germline, CDR1 SGHDT and CDR2 YYEEEE. The CDR3 reads CASSTNSLFYNEQFF.

V and J are TRBV28 and TRBJ2-1; TCRdb picks TRBD2, but there is no DNA to check that call. Germline V gives CDR1 MDHEN, CDR2 SYDVKM. The length of the CDR3 is 16 residues. CDR3 in amino acids: CASTAEGTFLYNEQFF.

CDR3 sequence: CSAPGSAGNTIYF. The chain couples TRBV20-1 to TRBJ1-3; TCRdb's D gene call, TRBD1, goes unchecked for lack of DNA. Germline lookup yields CDR1 DFQATT and CDR2 SNEGSKA (reference sequence). The length of the CDR3 is 13 residues.

This chain joins TRBV3-1 and TRBJ2-3; TCRdb outputs TRBD1, but without DNA this stays unchecked. The CDR3 spans 16 residues. Germline values: CDR1 LGHDT, CDR2 YNNKEL (reference sequence). This chain's CDR3 is CASSSRTGPITDTQYF.

The chain uses TRBV5-6 and TRBJ1-2; TCRdb designates TRBD1, a call that cannot be tested without DNA. This CDR3 is built from 14 residues. CDR1 is SGHDT, CDR2 YYEEEE, per germline. The CDR3 sequence is CASSLGARRYGYTF. The complete variable domain, with remaining parts taken from reference TRBV5-6 and TRBJ1-2, reads DAGVTQSPTHLIKTRGQQVTLRCSPKSGHDTVSWYQQALGQGPQFIFQYYEEEERQRGNFPDRFSGHQFPNYSSELNVNALLLGDSALYLCASSLGARRYGYTFGSGTRLTVV.

The V and J genes are TRBV7-2 and TRBJ2-7; TCRdb's D call, TRBD1, is unchecked because there is no DNA. In germline, CDR1 is SGHTA, CDR2 FQGNSA. There are 16 residues in the CDR3. The chain's CDR3 is CASSRESGTGVREQYF. The full variable domain, its missing parts supplied by reference TRBV7-2 and TRBJ2-7, is GAGVSQSPSNKVTEKGKDVELRCDPISGHTALYWYRQSLGQGLEFLIYFQGNSAPDKSGLPSDRFSAERTGGSVSTLTIQRTQQEDSAVYLCASSRESGTGVREQYFGPGTRLTVT.

This chain joins TRBV20-1 and TRBJ1-1; there is no DNA to check the TCRdb D call of TRBD1. CDR3 length: 15 residues. Germline loops: CDR1 DFQATT, CDR2 SNEGSKA (reference sequence). CDR3 region: CSAGAAGRVYTEAFF.

The chain is built from TRBV28 and TRBJ2-2; without DNA, the TCRdb call of TRBD1 cannot be checked. This CDR3 comprises 14 residues. Per the germline V gene, CDR1 is MDHEN and CDR2 is SYDVKM. CDR3 sequence reads: CASRPTGLTGELFF. Full variable domain (remainder filled in from reference TRBV28 and TRBJ2-2): DVKVTQSSRYLVKRTGEKVFLECVQDMDHENMFWYRQDPGLGLRLIYFSYDVKMKEKGDIPEGYSVSREKKERFSLILESASTNQTSMYLCASRPTGLTGELFFGEGSRLTVL.

The gene calls are TRBV2 and TRBJ2-1; TCRdb picks TRBD2, but there is no DNA to check that call. From germline, CDR1 is SNHLY and CDR2 FYNNEI. The CDR3 consists of 13 residues. CDR3 protein: CASSGPIEIEQFF.

V and J are TRBV7-9 and TRBJ2-3; TCRdb picks TRBD2, but there is no DNA to check that call. The germline V gene encodes CDR1 SEHNR and CDR2 FQNEAQ (reference sequence). The CDR3 is 13 amino acids. The CDR3 region is CASTGLGTDTQYF.

This CDR3 is CASSLGLAGATYEQYF. The rearrangement uses TRBV9 and TRBJ2-7; TCRdb's D gene call, TRBD2, goes unchecked for lack of DNA. Germline assignment: CDR1 SGDLS and CDR2 YYNGEE. The CDR3 contains 16 residues.

The CDR3 region is CSARDPARATTEAFF. The gene calls are TRBV20-1 and TRBJ1-1. The CDR3 contains 15 residues. CDR1 is DFQATT, CDR2 SNEGSKA, per germline (reference sequence).

The chain uses TRBV6-5 and TRBJ2-3. CDR1 is MNHEY and CDR2 is SVGAGI in the germline V gene. CDR3 length equals 16 residues. CDR3 sequence reads: CASSYSSGIGTDTQYF.